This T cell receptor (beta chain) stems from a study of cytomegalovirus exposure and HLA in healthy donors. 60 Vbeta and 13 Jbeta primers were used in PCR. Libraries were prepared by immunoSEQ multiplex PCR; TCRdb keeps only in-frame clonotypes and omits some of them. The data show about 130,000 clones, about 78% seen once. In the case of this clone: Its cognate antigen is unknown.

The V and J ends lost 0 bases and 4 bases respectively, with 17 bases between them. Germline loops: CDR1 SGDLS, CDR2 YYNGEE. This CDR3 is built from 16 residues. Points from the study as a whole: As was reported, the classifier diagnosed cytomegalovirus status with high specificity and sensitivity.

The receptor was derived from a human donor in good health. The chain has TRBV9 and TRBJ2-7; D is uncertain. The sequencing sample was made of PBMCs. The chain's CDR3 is CASSVGGISDEYEQYF. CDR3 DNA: TGTGCCAGCAGCGTAGGAGGAATCTCAGACGAATACGAGCAGTACTTC. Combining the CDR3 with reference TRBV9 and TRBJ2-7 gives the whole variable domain DSGVTQTPKHLITATGQRVTLRCSPRSGDLSVYWYQQSLDQGLQFLIQYYNGEERAKGNILERFSAQQFPDLHSELNLSSLELGDSALYFCASSVGGISDEYEQYFGPGTRLTVT.